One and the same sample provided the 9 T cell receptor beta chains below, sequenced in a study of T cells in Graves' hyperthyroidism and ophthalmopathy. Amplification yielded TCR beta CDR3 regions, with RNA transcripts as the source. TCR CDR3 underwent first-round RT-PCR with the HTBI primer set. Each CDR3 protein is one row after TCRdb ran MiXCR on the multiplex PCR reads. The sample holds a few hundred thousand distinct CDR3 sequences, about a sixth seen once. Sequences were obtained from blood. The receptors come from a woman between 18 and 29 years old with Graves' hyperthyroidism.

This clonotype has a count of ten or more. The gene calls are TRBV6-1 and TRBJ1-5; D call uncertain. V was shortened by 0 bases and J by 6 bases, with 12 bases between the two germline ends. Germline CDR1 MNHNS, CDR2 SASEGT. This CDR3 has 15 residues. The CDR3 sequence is CASSEALRIIQPQHF. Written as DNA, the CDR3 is TGTGCCAGCAGTGAAGCGCTTCGTATTATTCAGCCCCAGCATTTT.

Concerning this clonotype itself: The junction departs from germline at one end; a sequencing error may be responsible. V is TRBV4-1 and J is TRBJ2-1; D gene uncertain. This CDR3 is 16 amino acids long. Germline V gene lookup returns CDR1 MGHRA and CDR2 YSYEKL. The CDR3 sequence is CASSQDPGSSCNEQFF. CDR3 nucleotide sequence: TGCGCCAGCAGCCAAGATCCCGGAAGCTCCTGCAATGAGCAGTTCTTC.

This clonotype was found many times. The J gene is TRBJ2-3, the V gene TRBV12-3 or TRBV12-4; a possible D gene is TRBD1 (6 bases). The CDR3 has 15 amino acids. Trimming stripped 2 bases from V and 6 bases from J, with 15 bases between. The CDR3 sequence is CASSLTWGRKDTQYF. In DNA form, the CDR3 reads TGTGCCAGCAGTTTAACGTGGGGGCGCAAGGATACGCAGTATTTT.

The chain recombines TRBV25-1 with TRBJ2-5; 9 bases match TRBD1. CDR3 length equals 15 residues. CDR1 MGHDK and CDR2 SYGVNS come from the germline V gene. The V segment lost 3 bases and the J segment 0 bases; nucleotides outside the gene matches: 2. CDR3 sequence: CASSDGQGNQETQYF. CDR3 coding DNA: TGTGCCAGCAGTGACGGACAGGGGAACCAAGAGACCCAGTACTTC.

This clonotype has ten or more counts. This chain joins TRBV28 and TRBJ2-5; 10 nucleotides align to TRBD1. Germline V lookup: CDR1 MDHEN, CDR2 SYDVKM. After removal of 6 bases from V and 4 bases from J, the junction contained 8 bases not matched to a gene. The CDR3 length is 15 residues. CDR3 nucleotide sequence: TGTGCCAGCAGCTGGACAGGGGGGTTGAGAGAGACCCAGTACTTC. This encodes CASSWTGGLRETQYF.

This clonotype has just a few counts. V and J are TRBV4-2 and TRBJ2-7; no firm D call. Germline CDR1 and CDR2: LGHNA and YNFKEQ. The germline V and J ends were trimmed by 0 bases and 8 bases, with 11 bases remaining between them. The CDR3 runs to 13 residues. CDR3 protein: CASSQEANSQQYF. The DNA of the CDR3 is TGTGCCAGCAGCCAAGAGGCTAATTCCCAGCAGTACTTC.

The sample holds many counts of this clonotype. The CDR3 is CASSTRVRGLGPDTQYF. The CDR3 DNA reads as TGTGCCAGCAGCACCCGGGTCCGGGGACTAGGCCCAGATACGCAGTATTTT. The chain links TRBV7-9 to TRBJ2-3, with TRBD2 matching 8 bases. V lost 5 bases and J lost 4; bases outside the gene matches: 14. Germline V gives CDR1 SEHNR, CDR2 FQNEAQ (reference sequence). The CDR3 has 17 amino acids.

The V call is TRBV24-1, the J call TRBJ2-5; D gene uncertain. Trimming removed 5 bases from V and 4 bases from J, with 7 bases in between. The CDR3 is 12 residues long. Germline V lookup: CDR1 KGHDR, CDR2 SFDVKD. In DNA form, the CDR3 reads TGTGCCACCAGTGCCTCCGGAGAGACCCAGTACTTC. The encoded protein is CATSASGETQYF.

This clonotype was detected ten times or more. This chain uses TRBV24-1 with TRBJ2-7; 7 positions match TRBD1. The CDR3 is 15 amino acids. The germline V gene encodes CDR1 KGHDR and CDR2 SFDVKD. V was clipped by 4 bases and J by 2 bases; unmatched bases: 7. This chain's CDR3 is CATSEGPGGPYEQYF. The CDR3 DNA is TGTGCCACCAGTGAGGGGCCAGGGGGTCCCTACGAGCAGTACTTC.